This T cell receptor (beta chain) was identified in a study of regulatory T cells in long-lasting Graves disease. The length of the CDR3 is 14 residues. CDR1 and CDR2 from the germline V gene are GTSNPN and SVGIG (reference sequence). V gave up 0 bases and J gave up 4 bases, with 13 bases separating them. Construction of TCR beta libraries relied on iRepertoire HTBI primers and on Arm-PCR targeting CDR3 regions. TCRdb recomputed calls from the multiplex PCR reads with MiXCR, one row per CDR3 protein. The sample holds around 460,000 distinct CDR3 sequences, under 25% seen once. Time point denoted: persistent/refractory GD, antithyroid drugs over 5 years with positive TRAb. From PBMCs, RNA was extracted and then used to make the TCR library. Patients were from an endocrinology department in Xi'an, China. Study-level results: TCR diversity was lower in persistent than newly diagnosed Graves' disease. Peripheral blood was the sole material, not thyroid tissue. Small numbers of samples may have cut accuracy.

For this clonotype: What it recognizes is unknown.

This TCR was sampled from a female donor with Graves disease. The chain is built from TRBV30 and TRBJ2-7; unclear D gene. This sample comprised peripheral blood mononuclear cells (PBMCs), obtained when the disease was refractory, from a patient treated with antithyroid drugs. The CDR3 protein is CAWSVKGIPYEQYF. The CDR3 DNA follows: TGTGCCTGGAGTGTAAAGGGAATCCCATACGAGCAGTACTTC.